These T cell receptor beta chains were read from a single sample in a study of blood T cell repertoires in COVID-19. Data came from immunoSEQ multiplex PCR; TCRdb stores just in-frame clones and leaves some out. Of around 300,000 clones listed, less than 90% are singletons. Sequencing was performed on PBMCs or T cells enriched from blood (not recorded which). These receptors were collected from a woman aged 45-59 years who had recovered from COVID-19. CDR3s leave out the opening cysteine and the closing phenylalanine or tryptophan. Each record gives: J gene, V gene, D gene, CDR3 protein. D genes are given only for firm matches.

TRBJ1-5,TRBV11-2,TRBD1,ASAQGEGNQPQH
TRBJ1-1,TRBV7-9,TRBD1,ASSVTGGPNTEAF
TRBJ1-5,TRBV2,TRBD1,ASSPGTAGNQPQH
TRBJ2-7,TRBV6-2/TRBV6-3,TRBD2,ASSRPTSGSFYEQY
TRBJ2-5,TRBV9,-,ASSPPGSMRGETQY
TRBJ1-2,TRBV13,-,ASSLGSGDDNYGYT
TRBJ1-1,TRBV14,TRBD1,ASSYIDRVGTEAF
TRBJ2-2,TRBV28,TRBD1,ASSSPPGGGGAGELF
TRBJ2-1,TRBV29-1,-,SAPSYNEQF
TRBJ2-5,TRBV6-1,-,ASSADSSRVQETQY
TRBJ1-1,TRBV7-2,TRBD1,ASSSTGGRTEAF
TRBJ2-7,TRBV18,TRBD2,ASSPPGLAEYEQY
TRBJ1-2,TRBV29-1,-,SVGEAGWGNYGYT
TRBJ1-5,TRBV30,TRBD1,AWSVDRAHQPQH
TRBJ2-5,TRBV7-8,TRBD1,ASSLVGVGGGETQY
TRBJ1-6,TRBV23-1,-,ASREQGVDNSPLH
TRBJ2-2,TRBV7-8,TRBD2,ASSLGLGTSGSFRELF
TRBJ2-3,TRBV6-6,-,ASTDRSPDTQY
TRBJ1-5,TRBV28,TRBD1,ASGGTGGIQPQH
TRBJ1-3,TRBV2,-,ASAPEQGTGNTIY
TRBJ2-1,TRBV7-9,-,ASSSGLSSSYNEQF
TRBJ2-7,TRBV5-1,-,ASSPKAATSYEQY
TRBJ1-1,TRBV24-1,TRBD1,ATSEGGQATEAF
TRBJ2-6,TRBV9,TRBD1,ASSPPLIRDRVAGANVLT
TRBJ2-3,TRBV28,TRBD2,ASNLPPGTSGRHTDTQY
TRBJ2-5,TRBV7-8,TRBD1,ASSFGQGRETQY
TRBJ2-1,TRBV5-1,TRBD1,ASRSDREGDEQF
TRBJ1-2,TRBV2,-,ASSVFRGATLQYGYT
TRBJ2-7,TRBV5-5,-,ASSSRTGTYEQY
TRBJ1-2,TRBV2,-,ASSVVGQGGGYT
TRBJ1-1,TRBV29-1,-,SVGGQIEAF
TRBJ2-3,TRBV28,TRBD2,ASRTRTSGTDTQY
TRBJ2-1,TRBV7-9,-,ASSLDGGREQF
TRBJ1-2,TRBV4-1,TRBD1,ASRRTGGAYGYT
TRBJ1-5,TRBV14,-,ASSQYRNQPQH
TRBJ2-7,TRBV20-1,-,SARKGVEQY
TRBJ2-7,TRBV14,TRBD1,ASSRAGTGPYEQY
TRBJ1-1,TRBV18,-,ASSPFPGDTEAF